This entry lists 12 T cell receptor beta chains sequenced from one sample in a study of identical twins. TCRdb redid the calling of the 5' RACE reads with MiXCR, one entry per CDR3 protein. The sample includes 350,000 to 450,000 distinct CDR3 sequences, less than 20% of them seen just once. The sample consisted of naive T cells sorted from blood. The source of these receptors is a man aged 50 or older in good health.

This clonotype has only a few counts. The V and J genes are TRBV20-1 and TRBJ2-7, with TRBD2 matching 7 bases. The CDR3 runs 13 residues. From germline, CDR1 is DFQATT and CDR2 SNEGSKA (reference sequence). J was trimmed by 2 bases and V by 4 bases; bases with no gene match: 5. The CDR3 spells CSAKIAGPYEQYF. CDR3 nucleotide sequence: TGCAGTGCTAAGATAGCGGGTCCCTACGAGCAGTACTTC.

The table lists this clonotype with many counts. The CDR3 protein is CASSPRGARTDTQYF. Written as DNA, the CDR3 is TGTGCCAGCAGCCCCAGGGGCGCGAGGACAGATACGCAGTATTTT. The gene calls are TRBV28 and TRBJ2-3; D possibly corresponds to TRBD1 (6 bases). The V gene's germline CDR1 is MDHEN and CDR2 SYDVKM. V was pared by 6 bases and J by 3 bases, with 16 bases between. The CDR3 length is 15 residues.

Ten or more counts support this clonotype. The genes are TRBV12-3 or TRBV12-4 and TRBJ2-1, with 11 bases fitting TRBD1. This CDR3 region has 16 residues. Trimming at V came to 7 bases and at J to 4 bases, leaving 9 bases not matched to a gene. The CDR3: CASTPGTGGIYNEQFF. DNA of the CDR3: TGTGCCAGCACTCCCGGGACAGGGGGTATATACAATGAGCAGTTCTTC.

The chain employs TRBV28 and TRBJ1-5; tentative D call: TRBD1 (5 bases). Trimming pared 3 bases from V and 7 bases from J, leaving 16 bases between. The CDR3 consists of 15 residues. CDR1 is MDHEN, CDR2 SYDVKM, per germline. CDR3 coding DNA: TGTGCCAGCAGTTTTTATCTATTAAAGGGGCAGCCCCAGCATTTT. Residues: CASSFYLLKGQPQHF.

Turning to this clonotype: A much larger clone differs from this one at a single base, so this may be a read error. The gene calls are TRBV15 and TRBJ2-1; D is unclear. Between the trimmed V and J ends, which lost 1 base and 10 bases, there was a span of 8 bases. This CDR3 contains 12 residues. In germline, CDR1 is LNHNV, CDR2 YYDKDF (reference sequence). Written as DNA, the CDR3 is TGTGCCACCAGCAGAGTTAGCAAAGAGCAGTTCTTC. Its protein product is CATSRVSKEQFF.

This clonotype has only a few counts. J is TRBJ1-4 and V is TRBV12-3 or TRBV12-4, with TRBD1 matching 8 bases. The CDR3 totals 13 residues. Unmatched junction bases numbered 1, after V lost 5 bases and J lost 5 bases. The CDR3, as DNA: TGTGCCAGCAGTGGACAGGGAAATGAAAAACTGTTTTTT. Translated: CASSGQGNEKLFF.

This clonotype was observed many times. The J gene is TRBJ1-2, the V gene TRBV5-1, with TRBD1 matching over 7 bases. V lost 0 bases to trimming and J lost 2 bases; unmatched junction nucleotides: 22. Germline CDR1 SGHRS, CDR2 YFSETQ. The CDR3 length is 21 residues. This CDR3 reads CASSLGVLQAKLGQANYGYTF. The CDR3, as DNA: TGCGCCAGCAGCTTGGGAGTCCTCCAGGCCAAACTTGGACAGGCGAACTATGGCTACACCTTC. Together with reference TRBV5-1 and TRBJ1-2, the CDR3 gives the full variable domain: KAGVTQTPRYLIKTRGQQVTLSCSPISGHRSVSWYQQTPGQGLQFLFEYFSETQRNKGNFPGRFSGRQFSNSRSEMNVSTLELGDSALYLCASSLGVLQAKLGQANYGYTFGSGTRLTVV.

This clonotype has more than one count but fewer than ten. V usage is TRBV7-3 and J usage is TRBJ2-1; 8 bases are a match to TRBD1. Germline values: CDR1 SGHTA, CDR2 FQGTGA. J lost 0 bases, V lost 5 bases, and 9 bases had no gene match. The length of the CDR3 is 17 residues. The CDR3: CASSTKGTGRSYNEQFF. CDR3 nucleotides: TGTGCCAGCAGCACTAAAGGGACAGGACGCTCCTACAATGAGCAGTTCTTC.

This clonotype was picked up many times. V is TRBV5-1 and J is TRBJ1-2, with D perhaps matching TRBD1 (6 bases). The CDR3 has 15 residues. With 0 bases removed from V and 8 bases from J, the gap between germline ends came to 17 bases. The germline V gene has CDR1 SGHRS and CDR2 YFSETQ. The CDR3 bases are TGCGCCAGCAGCTTGGATCCGGGGGCCACTCCCGGCTACACCTTC. Protein product: CASSLDPGATPGYTF.

At least ten counts were recorded for this clonotype. The rearrangement joins TRBV30 to TRBJ1-2; tentatively, D is TRBD1 (6 bases). This CDR3 has 17 amino acids. The germline V gene has CDR1 GTSNPN and CDR2 SVGIG (reference sequence). V was shortened by 1 base and J by 6 bases, with 24 bases between the two germline ends. DNA for the CDR3: TGTGCCTGGAGTGGGGGACAAGGATCCCCAACCGCGGATGGCTACACCTTC. It specifies CAWSGGQGSPTADGYTF.

This clonotype showed up just a few times. At one boundary the junction diverges from the germline segment, which might be a read error. The V gene is TRBV6-2 or TRBV6-3, the J gene TRBJ2-7; D is tentatively TRBD1 or TRBD2 (6 bases each). The CDR3 is 13 amino acids. The V gene's germline CDR1 is MNHEY and CDR2 SVGEGT. Here the CDR3 DNA reads TGTGCCAGCAGTCCCGGGGGCTCCCACGAGCAGTACTTC. Its protein is CASSPGGSHEQYF.

This clonotype was detected ten times or more. The CDR3 sequence is CASSLVGTVGEQFF. As DNA, the CDR3 is TGTGCCAGCAGTTTAGTGGGAACAGTTGGTGAGCAGTTCTTC. J is TRBJ2-1 and V is TRBV12-3 or TRBV12-4; D gene ambiguous. The V gene lost 1 base and the J gene lost 9 bases, with 13 bases spanning the gap. This CDR3 comprises 14 residues.